The following is a T cell receptor beta chain sequence with its context. Antigen unknown. The PCR had 60 Vbeta and 13 Jbeta primers. Libraries were prepared by immunoSEQ multiplex PCR; TCRdb keeps only in-frame clonotypes and omits some of them. The sample yields 99,000 or so clones, 75% to 80% seen once. Germline V gene lookup returns CDR1 SGDLS and CDR2 YYNGEE. This CDR3 comprises 17 residues. The V gene lost 4 bases and the J gene lost 0 bases, with 18 bases spanning the gap. The data derive from a study of cytomegalovirus exposure and HLA in healthy donors. Across the study: Previous work identified roughly 120 million unique TCR beta sequences from 200 million or so T cells.

Findings and limits, study-wide: Later on, an analysis showed TCR association rates differing by HLA locus, with DRB1 the most and HLA-C the fewest. Later analysis showed most CMV-associated TCR beta chains appearing HLA-restricted. Later genetic work tied a missense DCLRE1C variant to beta-chain V and J trimming.

The J gene is TRBJ2-3, the V gene TRBV9; TRBD2 might be the D (7 bases). The specimen was PBMCs. The receptor was isolated from a man aged 55-75 years in good health and CMV-seropositive. Here the CDR3 DNA reads TGTGCCAGCAGCCCGTATGGGGGCGGGGGTAGCACAGATACGCAGTATTTT. Translation: CASSPYGGGGSTDTQYF. The full variable domain, with the rest looked up from reference TRBV9 and TRBJ2-3, is DSGVTQTPKHLITATGQRVTLRCSPRSGDLSVYWYQQSLDQGLQFLIQYYNGEERAKGNILERFSAQQFPDLHSELNLSSLELGDSALYFCASSPYGGGGSTDTQYFGPGTRLTVL.